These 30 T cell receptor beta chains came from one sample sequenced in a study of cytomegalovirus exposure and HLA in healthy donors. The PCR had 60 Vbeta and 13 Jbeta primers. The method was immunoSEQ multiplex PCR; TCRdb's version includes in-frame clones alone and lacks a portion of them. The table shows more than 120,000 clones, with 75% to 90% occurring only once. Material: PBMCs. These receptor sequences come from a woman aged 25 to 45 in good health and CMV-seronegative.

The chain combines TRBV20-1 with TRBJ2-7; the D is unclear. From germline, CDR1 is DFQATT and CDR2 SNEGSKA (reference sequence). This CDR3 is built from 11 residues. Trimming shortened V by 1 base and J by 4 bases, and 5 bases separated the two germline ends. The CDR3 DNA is TGCAGTGCTAGAGTACAGTACGAGCAGTACTTC. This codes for CSARVQYEQYF.

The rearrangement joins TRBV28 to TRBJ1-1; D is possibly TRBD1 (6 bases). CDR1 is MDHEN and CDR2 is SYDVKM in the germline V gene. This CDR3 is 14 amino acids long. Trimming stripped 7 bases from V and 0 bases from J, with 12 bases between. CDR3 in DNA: TGTGCCAGCAAAGGCAGGGGCATGAACACTGAAGCTTTCTTT. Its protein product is CASKGRGMNTEAFF.

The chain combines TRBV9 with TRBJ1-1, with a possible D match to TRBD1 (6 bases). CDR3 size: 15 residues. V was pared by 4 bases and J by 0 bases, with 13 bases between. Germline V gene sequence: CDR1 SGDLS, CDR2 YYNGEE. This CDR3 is CASSPRTAMNTEAFF. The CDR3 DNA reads TGTGCCAGCAGCCCTAGGACAGCCATGAACACTGAAGCTTTCTTT.

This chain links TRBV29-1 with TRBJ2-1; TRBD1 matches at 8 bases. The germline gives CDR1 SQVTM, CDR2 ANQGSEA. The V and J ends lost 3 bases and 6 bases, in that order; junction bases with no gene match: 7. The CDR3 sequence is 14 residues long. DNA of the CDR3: TGCAGCGTTGAGGAGGGACAGGTCATCAATGAGCAGTTCTTC. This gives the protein CSVEEGQVINEQFF.

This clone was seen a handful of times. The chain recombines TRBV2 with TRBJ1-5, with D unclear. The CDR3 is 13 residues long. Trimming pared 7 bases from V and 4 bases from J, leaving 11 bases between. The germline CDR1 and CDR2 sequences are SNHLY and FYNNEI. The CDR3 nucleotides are TGTGCCAGCACGGTTGTACCGAATCAGCCCCAGCATTTT. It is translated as CASTVVPNQPQHF.

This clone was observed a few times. CDR3 nucleotides: TGTGCCAGCTCACGGGACTCCGGGACAGGGGTAACAGATACGCAGTATTTT. Translated: CASSRDSGTGVTDTQYF. The rearrangement uses TRBV18 and TRBJ2-3; 10 bases map to TRBD1. Germline assignment: CDR1 KGHSH and CDR2 LQKENI. Unmatched junction bases numbered 10, after V lost 4 bases and J lost 3 bases. This CDR3 region has 17 residues.

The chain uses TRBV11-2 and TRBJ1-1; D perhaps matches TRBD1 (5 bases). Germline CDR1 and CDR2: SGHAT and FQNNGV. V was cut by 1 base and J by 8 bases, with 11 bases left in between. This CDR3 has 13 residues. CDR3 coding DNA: TGTGCCAGCAGCTTAGGTGGGGACTGGGAAGCTTTCTTT. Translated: CASSLGGDWEAFF. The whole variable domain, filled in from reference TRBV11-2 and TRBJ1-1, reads EAGVAQSPRYKIIEKRQSVAFWCNPISGHATLYWYQQILGQGPKLLIQFQNNGVVDDSQLPKDRFSAERLKGVDSTLKIQPAKLEDSAVYLCASSLGGDWEAFFGQGTRLTVV.

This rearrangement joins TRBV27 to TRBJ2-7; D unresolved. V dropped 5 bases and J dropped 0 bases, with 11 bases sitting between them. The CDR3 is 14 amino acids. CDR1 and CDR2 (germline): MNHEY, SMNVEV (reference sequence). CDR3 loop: CASSTLLSSYEQYF. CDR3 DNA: TGTGCCAGCAGTACACTACTTAGCTCCTACGAGCAGTACTTC.

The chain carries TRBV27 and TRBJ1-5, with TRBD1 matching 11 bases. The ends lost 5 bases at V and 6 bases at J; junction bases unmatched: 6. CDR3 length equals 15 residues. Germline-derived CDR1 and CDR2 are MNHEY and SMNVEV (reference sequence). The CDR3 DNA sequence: TGTGCCAGCAGTCCGACGGACAGGGGGCTTCAGCCCCAGCATTTT. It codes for CASSPTDRGLQPQHF.

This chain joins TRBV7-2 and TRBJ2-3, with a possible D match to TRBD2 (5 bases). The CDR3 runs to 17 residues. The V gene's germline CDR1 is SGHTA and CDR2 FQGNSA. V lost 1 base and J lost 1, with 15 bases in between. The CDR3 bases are TGTGCCAGCAGCTTAGAGGCGGGCCCGGGCCGCACAGATACGCAGTATTTT. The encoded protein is CASSLEAGPGRTDTQYF.

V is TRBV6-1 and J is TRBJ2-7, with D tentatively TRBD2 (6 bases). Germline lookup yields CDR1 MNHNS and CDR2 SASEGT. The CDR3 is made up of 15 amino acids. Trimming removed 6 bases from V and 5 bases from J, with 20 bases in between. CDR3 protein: CASSQEGRRLDEQYF. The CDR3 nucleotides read TGTGCCAGCAGCCAGGAGGGCAGACGCCTAGACGAGCAGTACTTC.

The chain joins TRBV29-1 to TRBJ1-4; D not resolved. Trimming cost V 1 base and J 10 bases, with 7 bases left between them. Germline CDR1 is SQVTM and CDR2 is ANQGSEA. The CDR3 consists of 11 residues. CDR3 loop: CSVEVRRKLFF. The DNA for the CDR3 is TGCAGCGTTGAAGTCCGGAGAAAACTGTTTTTT. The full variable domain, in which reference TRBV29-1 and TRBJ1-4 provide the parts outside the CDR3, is SAVISQKPSRDICQRGTSLTIQCQVDSQVTMMFWYRQQPGQSLTLIATANQGSEATYESGFVIDKFPISRPNLTFSTLTVSNMSPEDSSIYLCSVEVRRKLFFGSGTQLSVL.

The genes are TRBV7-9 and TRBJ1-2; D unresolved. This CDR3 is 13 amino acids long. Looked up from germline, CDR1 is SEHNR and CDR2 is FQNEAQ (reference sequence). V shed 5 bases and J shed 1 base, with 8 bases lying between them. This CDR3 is CASSKTVNYGYTF. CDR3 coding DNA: TGTGCCAGCAGCAAAACAGTTAACTATGGCTACACCTTC. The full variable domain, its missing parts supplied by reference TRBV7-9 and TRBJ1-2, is DTGVSQNPRHKITKRGQNVTFRCDPISEHNRLYWYRQTLGQGPEFLTYFQNEAQLEKSRLLSDRFSAERPKGSFSTLEIQRTEQGDSAMYLCASSKTVNYGYTFGSGTRLTVV.

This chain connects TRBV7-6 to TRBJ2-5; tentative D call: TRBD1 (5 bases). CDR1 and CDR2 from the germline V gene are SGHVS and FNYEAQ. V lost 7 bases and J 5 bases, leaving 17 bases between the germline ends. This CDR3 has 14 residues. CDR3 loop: CASTSWVKGETQYF. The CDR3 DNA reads TGTGCCAGCACCTCGTGGGTGAAGGGGGAGACCCAGTACTTC.

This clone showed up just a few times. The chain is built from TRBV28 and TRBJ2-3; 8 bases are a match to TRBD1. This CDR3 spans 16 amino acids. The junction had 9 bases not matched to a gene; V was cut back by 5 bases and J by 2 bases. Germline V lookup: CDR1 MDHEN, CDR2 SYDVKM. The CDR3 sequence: CASSKETGAYTDTQYF. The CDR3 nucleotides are TGTGCCAGCAGTAAAGAGACAGGGGCCTACACAGATACGCAGTATTTT.

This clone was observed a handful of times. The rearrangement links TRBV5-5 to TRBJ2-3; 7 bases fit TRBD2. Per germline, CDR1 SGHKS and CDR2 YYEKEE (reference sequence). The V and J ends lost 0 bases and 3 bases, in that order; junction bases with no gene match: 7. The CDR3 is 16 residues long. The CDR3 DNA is TGTGCCAGCAGCTTGGGGGCGGGAGTATCAACAGATACGCAGTATTTT. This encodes CASSLGAGVSTDTQYF. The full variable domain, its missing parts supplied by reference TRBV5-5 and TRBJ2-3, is DAGVTQSPTHLIKTRGQQVTLRCSPISGHKSVSWYQQVLGQGPQFIFQYYEKEERGRGNFPDRFSARQFPNYSSELNVNALLLGDSALYLCASSLGAGVSTDTQYFGPGTRLTVL.

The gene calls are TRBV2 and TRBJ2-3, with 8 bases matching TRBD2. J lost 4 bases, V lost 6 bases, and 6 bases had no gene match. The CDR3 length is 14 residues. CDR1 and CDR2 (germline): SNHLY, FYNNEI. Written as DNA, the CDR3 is TGTGCCAGCAGCGGACTAGCCAAGGCAGATACGCAGTATTTT. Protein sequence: CASSGLAKADTQYF. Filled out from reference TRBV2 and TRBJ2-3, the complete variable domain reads EPEVTQTPSHQVTQMGQEVILRCVPISNHLYFYWYRQILGQKVEFLVSFYNNEISEKSEIFDDQFSVERPDGSNFTLKIRSTKLEDSAMYFCASSGLAKADTQYFGPGTRLTVL.

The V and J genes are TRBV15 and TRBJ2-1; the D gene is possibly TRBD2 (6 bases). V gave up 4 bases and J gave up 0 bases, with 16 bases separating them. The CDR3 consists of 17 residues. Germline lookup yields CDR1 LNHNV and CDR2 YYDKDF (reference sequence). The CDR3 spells CATSNWRGTRSYNEQFF. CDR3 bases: TGTGCCACCAGCAACTGGAGGGGCACCCGCTCCTACAATGAGCAGTTCTTC.

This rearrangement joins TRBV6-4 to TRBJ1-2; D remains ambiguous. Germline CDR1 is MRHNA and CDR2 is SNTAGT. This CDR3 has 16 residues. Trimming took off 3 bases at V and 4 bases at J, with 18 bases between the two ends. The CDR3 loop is CASSEMFGQPGYGYTF. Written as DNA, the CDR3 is TGTGCCAGCAGTGAGATGTTTGGCCAGCCGGGCTATGGCTACACCTTC.

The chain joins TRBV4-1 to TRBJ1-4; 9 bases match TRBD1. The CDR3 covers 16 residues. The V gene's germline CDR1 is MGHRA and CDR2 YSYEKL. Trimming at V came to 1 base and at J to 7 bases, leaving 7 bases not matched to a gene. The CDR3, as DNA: TGCGCCAGCAGCCAAGGGGGGGGGACAGGGTGTGAAAAACTGTTTTTT. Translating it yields CASSQGGGTGCEKLFF.

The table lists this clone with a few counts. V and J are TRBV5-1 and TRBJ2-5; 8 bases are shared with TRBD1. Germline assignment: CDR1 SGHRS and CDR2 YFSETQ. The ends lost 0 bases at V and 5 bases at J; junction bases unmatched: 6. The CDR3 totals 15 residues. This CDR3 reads CASSLGQGAGETQYF. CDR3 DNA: TGCGCCAGCAGCTTGGGGCAGGGGGCTGGGGAGACCCAGTACTTC.

DNA for the CDR3: TGCGCCAGCAGCCAAGACCACACCGGGACAGTCTACGAGCAGTACTTC. Its protein is CASSQDHTGTVYEQYF. The V gene is TRBV4-3, the J gene TRBJ2-7; TRBD1 agrees at 7 bases. CDR3 length: 16 amino acids. The J segment lost 3 bases and the V segment lost 0 bases, leaving 8 bases of the junction unmatched. Germline assignment: CDR1 LGHNA and CDR2 YSLEER.

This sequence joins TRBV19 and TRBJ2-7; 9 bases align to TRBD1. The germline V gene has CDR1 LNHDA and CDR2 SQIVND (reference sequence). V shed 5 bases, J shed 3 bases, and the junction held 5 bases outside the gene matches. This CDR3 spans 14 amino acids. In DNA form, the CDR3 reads TGTGCCAGTAGTCCTTTGGACAGGGGCTACGAGCAGTACTTC. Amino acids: CASSPLDRGYEQYF. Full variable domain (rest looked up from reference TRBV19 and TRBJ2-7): DGGITQSPKYLFRKEGQNVTLSCEQNLNHDAMYWYRQDPGQGLRLIYYSQIVNDFQKGDIAEGYSVSREKKESFPLTVTSAQKNPTAFYLCASSPLDRGYEQYFGPGTRLTVT.

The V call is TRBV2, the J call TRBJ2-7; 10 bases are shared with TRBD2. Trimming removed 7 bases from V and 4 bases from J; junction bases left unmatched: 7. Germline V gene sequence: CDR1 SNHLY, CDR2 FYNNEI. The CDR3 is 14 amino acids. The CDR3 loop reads CASNLAGVRYEQYF. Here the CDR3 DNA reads TGTGCCAGCAATCTAGCGGGAGTGAGGTACGAGCAGTACTTC.

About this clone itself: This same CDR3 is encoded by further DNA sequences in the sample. Written as DNA, the CDR3 is TGCGCCAGCAGCTTGCGAGGGGGAGGCAATCAGCCCCAGCATTTT. Amino acid sequence: CASSLRGGGNQPQHF. The V gene is TRBV5-1, the J gene TRBJ1-5; possibly TRBD1 for D (6 bases). Germline V lookup: CDR1 SGHRS, CDR2 YFSETQ. V gave up 1 base and J gave up 2 bases, with 10 bases separating them. CDR3 length: 15 residues.

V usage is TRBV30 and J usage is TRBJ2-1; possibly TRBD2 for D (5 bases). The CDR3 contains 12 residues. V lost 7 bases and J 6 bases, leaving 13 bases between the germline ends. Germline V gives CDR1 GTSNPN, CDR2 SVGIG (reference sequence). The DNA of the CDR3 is TGTGCCTTCTCGGAGGTGGGCAATGAGCAGTTCTTC. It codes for CAFSEVGNEQFF.

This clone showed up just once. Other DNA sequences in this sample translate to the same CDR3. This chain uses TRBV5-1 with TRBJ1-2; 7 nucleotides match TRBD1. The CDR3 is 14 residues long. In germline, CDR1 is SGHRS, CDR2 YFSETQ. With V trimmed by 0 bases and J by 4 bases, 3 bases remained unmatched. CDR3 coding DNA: TGCGCCAGCAGCTTGGAGGGACAGCCCTATGGCTACACCTTC. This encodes CASSLEGQPYGYTF.

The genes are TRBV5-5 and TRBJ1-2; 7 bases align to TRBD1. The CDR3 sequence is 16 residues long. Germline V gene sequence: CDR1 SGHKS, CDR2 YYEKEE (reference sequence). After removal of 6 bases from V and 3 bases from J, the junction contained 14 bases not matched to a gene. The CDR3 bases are TGTGCCAGCACCCAAACAATCTCAGGGGGACACTATGGCTACACCTTC. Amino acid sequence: CASTQTISGGHYGYTF.

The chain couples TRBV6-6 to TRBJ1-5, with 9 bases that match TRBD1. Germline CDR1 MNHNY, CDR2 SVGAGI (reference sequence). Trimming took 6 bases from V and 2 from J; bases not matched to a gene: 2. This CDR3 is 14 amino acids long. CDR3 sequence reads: CASRRDRGNQPQHF. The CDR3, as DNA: TGTGCCAGCAGGAGGGACAGGGGCAATCAGCCCCAGCATTTT.

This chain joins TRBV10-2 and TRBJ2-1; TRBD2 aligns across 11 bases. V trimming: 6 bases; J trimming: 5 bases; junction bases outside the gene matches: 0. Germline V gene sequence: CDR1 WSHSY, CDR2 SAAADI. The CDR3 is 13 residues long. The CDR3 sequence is CASRLAGDNEQFF. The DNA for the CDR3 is TGCGCCAGCAGACTAGCGGGGGACAATGAGCAGTTCTTC.